This T cell receptor (beta chain) stems from a study of beta chain features in type 1 diabetes. This clone came up a few times. Its antigen is undetermined. Every participating donor gave one draw, a heparinised blood sample averaging about 116 mL. Based on CD45RO/CCR7/CD25/CD127/CD95/CD27, CD4+ regulatory, stem cell-like memory, naive and central memory cells were sorted. Sequencing targeted expressed TCRB transcripts, as all isolated RNA had been reverse transcribed. Profiling relied on immunoSEQ multiplex PCR, and the TCRdb table lists in-frame clones only, not all of them. Among fewer than 45,000 clones listed, 55% to 70% were seen once. Looked up from germline, CDR1 is SQVTM and CDR2 is ANQGSEA. Trimming stripped 5 bases from V and 1 base from J, with 11 bases between. The CDR3 loop spans 13 amino acids. Whole-study results and caveats: In all four CD4+ subsets, TCRB CDR3 length was significantly, moderately reduced in type 1 diabetes. Compared to healthy donors, patients appeared to have naive, central memory and Treg TCRB repertoires that were more alike.

Sequenced input: Tregs from blood. The gene calls are TRBV29-1 and TRBJ1-1; D is possibly TRBD1 (5 bases). The TCR comes from a woman aged 25 to 39 in good health. CDR3 residues: CSVTEQGNTEAFF. The CDR3 region has the DNA TGCAGCGTTACGGAGCAGGGGAACACTGAAGCTTTCTTT.